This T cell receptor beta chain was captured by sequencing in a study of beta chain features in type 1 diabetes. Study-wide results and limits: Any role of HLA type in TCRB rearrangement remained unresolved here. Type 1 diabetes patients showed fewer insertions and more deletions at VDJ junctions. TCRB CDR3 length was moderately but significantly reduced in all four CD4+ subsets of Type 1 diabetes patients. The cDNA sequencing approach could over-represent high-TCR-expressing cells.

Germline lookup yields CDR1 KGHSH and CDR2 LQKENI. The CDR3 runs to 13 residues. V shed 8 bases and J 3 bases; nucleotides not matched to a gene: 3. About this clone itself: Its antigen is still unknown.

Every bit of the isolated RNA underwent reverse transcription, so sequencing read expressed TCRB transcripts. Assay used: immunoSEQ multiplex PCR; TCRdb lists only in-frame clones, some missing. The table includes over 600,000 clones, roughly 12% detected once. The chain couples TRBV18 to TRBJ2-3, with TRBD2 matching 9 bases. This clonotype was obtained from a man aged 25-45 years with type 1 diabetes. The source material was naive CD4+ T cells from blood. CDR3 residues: CASRTSETDTQYF. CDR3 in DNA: TGTGCCAGCCGGACTAGCGAGACAGATACGCAGTATTTT.